The T cell receptor beta chain under discussion was sequenced for a study of T-cell memory formation after mild COVID-19. This clonotype has only a few counts. The CDR3 is made up of 13 amino acids. V lost 4 bases and J 2 bases, leaving 7 bases between the germline ends. CDR1 and CDR2 (germline): SGHTA, FQGTGA. TCR alpha and TCR beta cDNA libraries with sample barcodes and UMIs came from 5'RACE using constant-segment primers. MiXCR was run by TCRdb on the 5' RACE reads, yielding one entry per CDR3 protein. The repertoire holds approximately 340,000 distinct CDR3 sequences, with about an eighth as singletons.

V is TRBV7-3 and J is TRBJ2-3; D is ambiguous. The sequence was collected from a man between 18 and 29 years old who had mild COVID-19 (a few samples of this study predate the infection). Cell type and time point are not known. Material: PBMCs or a T cell subset sorted from them (not recorded which). The CDR3 nucleotides are TGTGCCAGCAGCTGGGAATCCACAGATACGCAGTATTTT. It specifies CASSWESTDTQYF.